The 21 T cell receptor beta chains listed next were all sequenced from one sample in a study of CXCR3-negative and CXCR3-positive naive CD8 T cells. It was by 5' RACE with UMI labels that the TRB cDNA libraries were prepared. TCRdb re-called the 5' RACE reads and catalogs CDR3 proteins one per entry, DNA excluded. Found here are tens of thousands of distinct CDR3 sequences; the top ten clones hold about 1%. Sequencing was done on a sample of naive CXCR3- CD8+ T cells from blood. Subset described: CD45RO-CCR7+CD27+CD95- naive CD8+ T cells lacking CXCR3 (TNR3-). All receptors derive from a human donor in good health. Some clones in this sample may be carry-over from other donors' samples.

This chain links TRBV4-3 with TRBJ2-3; the D gene TCRdb calls, TRBD2, cannot be checked with no DNA. Per the germline V gene, CDR1 is LGHNA and CDR2 is YSLEER. The CDR3 is 13 amino acids. The CDR3 spells CASSHVGGDTQYF.

The rearrangement uses TRBV11-2 and TRBJ1-3. CDR3 length equals 15 residues. Germline CDR1 SGHAT, CDR2 FQNNGV. The CDR3 here is CASSLDRGSGNTIYF.

The chain recombines TRBV7-8 with TRBJ2-7. The CDR3 has 14 amino acids. Germline CDR1 is SGHVS and CDR2 is FQNEAQ. The CDR3 loop is CASSLQGGSYEQYF.

J is TRBJ2-1 and V is TRBV11-2; with no DNA, the TCRdb D assignment of TRBD2 cannot be verified. Germline V lookup: CDR1 SGHAT, CDR2 FQNNGV. This CDR3 spans 16 amino acids. CDR3 loop: CASSPAGAGDYNEQFF.

V and J are TRBV4-2 and TRBJ2-5; TCRdb reports TRBD2, a call that lacks DNA to check it against. The CDR3 covers 18 residues. The germline CDR1 and CDR2 sequences are LGHNA and YNFKEQ. The CDR3 sequence: CASSQVGLGLSGQETQYF.

V gene TRBV7-9 combines with J gene TRBJ1-1; TCRdb's assignment of TRBD1 cannot be checked, as there is no DNA. The germline gives CDR1 SEHNR, CDR2 FQNEAQ (reference sequence). This CDR3 has 12 residues. CDR3 loop: CASSLLRAEAFF.

The V and J genes are TRBV5-1 and TRBJ1-1; lacking DNA, the TRBD1 call made by TCRdb goes unchecked. This CDR3 spans 20 amino acids. Per the germline V gene, CDR1 is SGHRS and CDR2 is YFSETQ. The CDR3 sequence is CASSPTPGQAGYDMNTEAFF.

The chain has TRBV21-1 and TRBJ1-5. TRBV21-1 is a listed pseudogene. CDR3 size: 16 residues. CDR3: CASSKAREDSNQPKHF.

The CDR3 loop reads CASSPEGQAEVDNEQFF. The rearrangement uses TRBV4-3 and TRBJ2-1; TCRdb selects TRBD1, and the lack of DNA leaves this call unchecked. Per germline, CDR1 LGHNA and CDR2 YSLEER. CDR3 size: 17 residues.

This rearrangement joins TRBV6-6 to TRBJ2-1; lacking DNA, the TRBD1 call made by TCRdb goes unchecked. This CDR3 has 13 residues. Germline values: CDR1 MNHNY, CDR2 SVGAGI (reference sequence). The CDR3 loop is CASSYSGGFEQFF.

The CDR3: CSVAQGYGNQPQHF. J is TRBJ1-5 and V is TRBV29-1; the D gene TCRdb calls, TRBD1, cannot be checked with no DNA. Germline CDR1 SQVTM, CDR2 ANQGSEA. The CDR3 consists of 14 residues.

This chain links TRBV7-3 with TRBJ2-4; TCRdb's assignment of TRBD1 cannot be checked, as there is no DNA. CDR1 is SGHTA and CDR2 is FQGTGA in the germline V gene. The CDR3 runs 16 residues. The CDR3 here is CASSPTGRGAKNIQYF.

This chain uses TRBV14 with TRBJ2-2. The V gene's germline CDR1 is SGHDN and CDR2 FVKESK. The CDR3 has 14 amino acids. CDR3 residues: CASSQGLNTGELFF. The whole variable domain, filled in from reference TRBV14 and TRBJ2-2, reads EAGVTQFPSHSVIEKGQTVTLRCDPISGHDNLYWYRRVMGKEIKFLLHFVKESKQDESGMPNNRFLAERTGGTYSTLKVQPAELEDSGVYFCASSQGLNTGELFFGEGSRLTVL.

The chain's CDR3 is CSTGRTGGGYNEQFF. The chain uses TRBV29-1 and TRBJ2-1; the D gene TCRdb calls, TRBD2, cannot be checked with no DNA. From germline, CDR1 is SQVTM and CDR2 ANQGSEA. The CDR3 length is 15 residues.

The chain is built from TRBV6-5 and TRBJ1-1; checking the TCRdb D call of TRBD1 is not possible without DNA. The CDR3 runs to 12 residues. Germline V lookup: CDR1 MNHEY, CDR2 SVGAGI. CDR3 region: CASSQDRVEAFF.

The chain couples TRBV29-1 to TRBJ2-7; TCRdb designates TRBD2, a call that cannot be tested without DNA. This CDR3 has 15 residues. Germline V gives CDR1 SQVTM, CDR2 ANQGSEA. CDR3: CSVEDPSGGSYEQYF.

The J gene is TRBJ2-7, the V gene TRBV12-2; TCRdb proposes TRBD2, but this gene call is untestable without DNA. TRBV12-2 is a listed pseudogene. The CDR3 is 15 residues long. The CDR3 protein is CASRLVGSPLSEQYF.

This chain connects TRBV14 to TRBJ2-1; TCRdb reports TRBD2, a call that lacks DNA to check it against. The CDR3 loop spans 15 amino acids. The germline V gene has CDR1 SGHDN and CDR2 FVKESK. This chain's CDR3 is CASSRLAVGYNEQFF.

The chain is built from TRBV12-3 or TRBV12-4 and TRBJ2-1. The CDR3 spans 13 residues. The CDR3 reads CASSEVTYNEQFF.

V gene TRBV4-1 combines with J gene TRBJ2-3; the TCRdb D gene call, TRBD1, has no DNA to confirm it. Germline assignment: CDR1 MGHRA and CDR2 YSYEKL. The CDR3 spans 15 residues. The CDR3 loop is CASSQEGAITDTQYF.

The chain has TRBV6-5 and TRBJ2-1; TCRdb's D call, TRBD2, is unchecked because there is no DNA. Germline assignment: CDR1 MNHEY and CDR2 SVGAGI. The CDR3 covers 13 residues. The CDR3 loop is CASSFTYGLAEFF.